A selection of T cell receptor beta chains follows, all from one sample in a study of memory CD4+ T cells and cytomegalovirus serostatus. Assay: immunoSEQ multiplex PCR; the TCRdb copy retains only in-frame clones and omits some. The profile shows 45,000 to 65,000 clones, 82% of them singletons. Sequencing was done on a sample of memory CD4+ T cells from blood. The receptors derive from an adult in good health and CMV-seronegative. Both conserved end residues are part of each CDR3. A D gene is named only where the DNA matches it firmly. For some rows the clone size is stated as once, few or many, or as a class when expanded; others skip it.

V	D	size	J	DNA	CDR3
TRBV7-6	.	.	TRBJ2-7	TGTGCCAGCAGCTTAGTTGCGGGGGCCTACTACGAGCAGTACTTC	CASSLVAGAYYEQYF
TRBV4-2	.	.	TRBJ1-6	TGTGCCAGCAGCCAAGATGGTACCCCCCATAATTCACCCCTCCACTTT	CASSQDGTPHNSPLHF
TRBV15	TRBD1	.	TRBJ1-2	TGTGCCACCAGCAGAGGGGGGACAGAGGCTAACTATGGCTACACCTTC	CATSRGGTEANYGYTF
TRBV30	.	few	TRBJ1-3	TGTGCCTGGAGTATCGGGGTGCCTGGAAACACCATATATTTT	CAWSIGVPGNTIYF
TRBV5-1	TRBD1	.	TRBJ1-1	TGCGCCAGCAGCTTGGTTAGGGGGCGCGCTGAAGCTTTCTTT	CASSLVRGRAEAFF
TRBV2	.	few	TRBJ2-1	TGTGCCAGCGGTAGCCTGCAGGGCACGAACGATGAGCAGTTCTTC	CASGSLQGTNDEQFF
TRBV7-2	TRBD1	.	TRBJ2-5	TGTGCCAGCAACGACAGGGGGCGGGAGACCCAGTACTTC	CASNDRGRETQYF
TRBV29-1	.	.	TRBJ1-2	TGCAGCGTTGAAAACGCCCAAATCTATGGCTACACCTTC	CSVENAQIYGYTF
TRBV29-1	TRBD2	.	TRBJ2-3	TGCAGCGTTGATGGGACTAGCGGGGTCCCGCAGTATTTT	CSVDGTSGVPQYF
TRBV5-1	TRBD2	.	TRBJ2-1	TGCGCCAGCAGCGAAACTAGCGGGGGCTCACGGGAGCAGTTCTTC	CASSETSGGSREQFF
TRBV5-1	TRBD2	.	TRBJ2-7	TGCGCCAGCAGCCTGGGGACTAGCGGACCCTACGAGCAGTACTTC	CASSLGTSGPYEQYF
TRBV7-2	.	.	TRBJ1-1	TGTGCCAGCAGCCCGAAGTTGATTGGGAACACTGAAGCTTTCTTT	CASSPKLIGNTEAFF
TRBV7-2	.	.	TRBJ1-1	TGTGCCAGCAGCCGAGATGTCAAGGGTGATGAAGCTTTCTTT	CASSRDVKGDEAFF
TRBV19	.	.	TRBJ1-3	TGTGCCAGTAGTAGGAACAGGGTTGGTGGAAACACCATATATTTT	CASSRNRVGGNTIYF
TRBV30	.	.	TRBJ1-6	TGTGCCTGGAGAAGTGAAGGATACGGACCCCTCCACTTT	CAWRSEGYGPLHF
TRBV28	TRBD2	.	TRBJ2-7	TGTGCCAGCAGCCGTTCGGGGGGTATTAGAGAGCAGTACTTC	CASSRSGGIREQYF
TRBV6-5	.	once	TRBJ1-2	TGTGCCAGCAGTTACGGAGGGATCGATGGCTACACCTTC	CASSYGGIDGYTF
TRBV18	.	.	TRBJ2-5	TGTGCCAGCTTATCGGGGTATCAAGAGACCCAGTACTTC	CASLSGYQETQYF
TRBV5-1	TRBD1	.	TRBJ2-2	TGCGCCAGCAGCCCCATGGGACAGGGGGCTGCCGGGGAGCTGTTTTTT	CASSPMGQGAAGELFF